Listed below are T cell receptor beta chains from one sample, sequenced in a study of a mutant IDH1 vaccine in newly diagnosed glioma. Produced via immunoSEQ multiplex PCR; TCRdb's table is partial and in-frame only. The profile shows about 34,000 clones, about four fifths of them singletons. Specimen: peripheral blood mononuclear cells (PBMCs), collected from a glioma patient treated with radiotherapy, temozolomide or both. The receptors come from a man aged 45 to 65 with glioma. Some clones in this sample may be carry-over from other donors' samples. CDR3s include the opening cysteine and the closing phenylalanine or tryptophan. The D gene is left open where the match is weak. Size is omitted from some rows. Given values are once, few, many or a class for expanded clones.

J gene	D gene	clone size	V gene	CDR3 protein	CDR3 DNA
TRBJ2-7	.	.	TRBV5-6	CASSTGLGNYEQYF	TGTGCCAGCAGTACAGGACTGGGAAATTACGAGCAGTACTTC
TRBJ1-1	.	few	TRBV9	CASSPYDKNTEAFF	TGTGCCAGCAGCCCTTACGACAAGAACACTGAAGCTTTCTTT
TRBJ2-4	.	.	TRBV2	CASTGTALNIQYF	TGTGCCAGCACGGGCACTGCCCTAAACATTCAGTACTTC
TRBJ2-7	.	.	TRBV27	CASSFGRGYEQYF	TGTGCCAGCAGTTTCGGACGGGGATACGAGCAGTACTTC
TRBJ2-7	.	.	TRBV7-9	CASSLEMGRQYF	TGTGCCAGCAGCTTAGAAATGGGAAGGCAGTACTTC
TRBJ2-1	TRBD2	.	TRBV15	CATSRLAGAGNEQFF	TGTGCCACCAGCAGACTAGCGGGGGCGGGAAATGAGCAGTTCTTC
TRBJ2-7	.	.	TRBV6-1	CASSEGPSSYEQYF	TGTGCCAGCAGTGAAGGGCCCAGCTCCTACGAGCAGTACTTC
TRBJ1-4	TRBD1	.	TRBV9	CASSAGQDNEKLFF	TGTGCCAGCAGCGCGGGACAGGATAATGAAAAACTGTTTTTT
TRBJ2-2	.	.	TRBV5-1	CASSLEGNGELFF	TGCGCCAGCAGCTTGGAGGGAAACGGGGAGCTGTTTTTT
TRBJ2-5	TRBD1	.	TRBV5-4	CASSFWDRGETQYF	TGTGCCAGCAGCTTTTGGGACAGGGGTGAGACCCAGTACTTC
TRBJ2-5	.	.	TRBV27	CASSLVGGLLETQYF	TGTGCCAGCAGTTTAGTCGGGGGGCTACTAGAGACCCAGTACTTC
TRBJ1-1	.	.	TRBV7-9	CASSATDRMNTEAFF	TGTGCCAGCAGCGCAACGGACAGAATGAACACTGAAGCTTTCTTT
TRBJ1-1	.	.	TRBV11-3	CASSLSSLSEAFF	TGTGCCAGCAGCTTAAGCAGCCTCTCTGAAGCTTTCTTT
TRBJ1-5	TRBD1	.	TRBV19	CASSIDGTGRILSNQPQHF	TGTGCCAGTAGTATAGACGGGACAGGGAGGATTTTGAGCAATCAGCCCCAGCATTTT
TRBJ2-7	.	.	TRBV28	CASSLGWDTATYEQYF	TGTGCCAGCAGTCTAGGATGGGACACCGCAACCTACGAGCAGTACTTC
TRBJ2-1	.	.	TRBV7-7	CASSLDRDLGEQFF	TGTGCTAGCAGCTTGGACCGGGACCTCGGTGAGCAGTTCTTC
TRBJ2-5	.	.	TRBV2	CASRNRGGQETQYF	TGTGCCAGCAGAAACAGGGGGGGGCAAGAGACCCAGTACTTC
TRBJ1-3	.	.	TRBV10-2	CASKGNTIYF	TGCGCCAGCAAGGGAAACACCATATATTTT
TRBJ1-4	.	.	TRBV29-1	CSVGGSGSNEKLFF	TGCAGCGTCGGGGGGAGCGGGTCTAATGAAAAACTGTTTTTT
TRBJ1-5	.	.	TRBV20-1	CSARFEGSTLF	TGCAGTGCTAGATTTGAGGGATCCACGCTTTTT
TRBJ2-2	.	.	TRBV5-4	CASSLGGGPGELFF	TGTGCCAGCAGCTTGGGCGGGGGCCCCGGGGAGCTGTTTTTT
TRBJ2-1	.	.	TRBV2	CASLVLTNEQFF	TGTGCCAGTCTAGTATTGACCAATGAGCAGTTCTTC
TRBJ2-7	.	.	TRBV2	CASMVGNEQYF	TGTGCCAGCATGGTAGGGAACGAGCAGTACTTC
TRBJ1-3	.	few	TRBV27	CASSPQIGNTIYF	TGTGCCAGCAGTCCTCAGATTGGAAACACCATATATTTT
TRBJ1-4	TRBD1	.	TRBV6-8	CASSYRGQGGEKLFF	TGTGCCAGCAGTTACCGGGGACAGGGAGGGGAAAAACTGTTTTTT
TRBJ2-2	.	.	TRBV29-1	CSVGGAGELFF	TGCAGCGTTGGAGGTGCCGGGGAGCTGTTTTTT
TRBJ1-5	.	.	TRBV30	CAWSVGYQWGNQPQHF	TGTGCCTGGAGTGTAGGGTACCAATGGGGCAATCAGCCCCAGCATTTT
TRBJ1-5	.	few	TRBV19	CASMVGLQALNQPQHF	TGTGCCAGTATGGTGGGATTGCAGGCGTTGAATCAGCCCCAGCATTTT
TRBJ2-7	.	.	TRBV6-5	CASRYDYEQYF	TGTGCCAGCAGGTACGACTACGAGCAGTACTTC
TRBJ2-2	.	.	TRBV2	CASSLRNTGELFF	TGTGCCAGCAGTTTAAGGAACACCGGGGAGCTGTTTTTT
TRBJ1-4	TRBD1	few	TRBV7-2	CASSLETGRGKLFF	TGTGCCAGCAGCTTAGAGACAGGGCGAGGAAAACTGTTTTTT
TRBJ1-6	TRBD1	.	TRBV19	CASSPGQGKNSPLHF	TGTGCCAGTAGTCCAGGACAGGGGAAGAATTCACCCCTCCACTTT
TRBJ1-5	.	.	TRBV30	CAWAGGDSNQPQHF	TGTGCCTGGGCGGGAGGAGATAGCAATCAGCCCCAGCATTTT
TRBJ2-7	TRBD1	.	TRBV5-8	CASSSRTGAYEQYF	TGTGCCAGCAGCTCAAGGACAGGGGCCTACGAGCAGTACTTC
TRBJ1-2	.	.	TRBV7-9	CASSLSTDYGYTF	TGTGCCAGCAGCTTATCCACAGACTATGGCTACACCTTC
TRBJ1-4	.	.	TRBV7-8	CASSSLLGGPNEKLFF	TGTGCCAGCAGCAGCCTCCTGGGGGGCCCTAATGAAAAACTGTTTTTT
TRBJ2-1	.	.	TRBV20-1	CSAIGNEQFF	TGCAGTGCCATAGGTAATGAGCAGTTCTTC
TRBJ1-1	.	.	TRBV19	CATHLWGSAEAFF	TGTGCCACCCATCTCTGGGGTAGCGCTGAAGCTTTCTTT
TRBJ2-3	TRBD1	.	TRBV5-1	CASSWGQRSDTQYF	TGCGCCAGCAGCTGGGGACAGCGTTCAGATACGCAGTATTTT
TRBJ1-2	.	.	TRBV18	CASSSAGTGDYGYTF	TGTGCCAGCTCATCGGCCGGGACTGGGGATTATGGCTACACCTTC
TRBJ2-3	.	.	TRBV20-1	CSAATDTQYF	TGCAGTGCCGCTACAGATACGCAGTATTTT
TRBJ1-3	TRBD1	.	TRBV5-1	CASSAGTVSGNTIYF	TGCGCCAGCAGCGCCGGGACAGTCTCTGGAAACACCATATATTTT
TRBJ1-4	.	.	TRBV2	CASRRDSRMEKLFF	TGTGCCAGCAGGAGGGACTCCAGGATGGAAAAACTGTTTTTT
TRBJ1-5	.	.	TRBV2	CASSEERSWAGQPQHF	TGTGCCAGCAGTGAAGAGAGGTCGTGGGCTGGCCAGCCCCAGCATTTT
TRBJ2-7	.	.	TRBV5-1	CASSLALGAGVYEQYF	TGCGCCAGCAGCTTGGCACTAGGAGCCGGGGTCTACGAGCAGTACTTC
TRBJ2-5	.	.	TRBV6-6	CASREQRETQYF	TGTGCCAGCCGAGAACAAAGAGAGACCCAGTACTTC
TRBJ2-1	.	.	TRBV19	CASSSRDTNEQFF	TGTGCCAGTAGTAGCAGGGACACCAATGAGCAGTTCTTC
TRBJ2-3	.	.	TRBV7-2	CAITGAELIHTQYF	TGTGCCATTACGGGGGCGGAACTAATACATACGCAGTATTTT